This entry is about one T cell receptor (beta chain). This CDR3 comprises 15 residues. V shed 2 bases and J 11 bases; nucleotides not matched to a gene: 9. Germline V CDR1 and CDR2: SEHNR, FQNEAQ (reference sequence). Assay used: immunoSEQ multiplex PCR; TCRdb lists only in-frame clones, some missing. The sample lists roughly 11,000 clones, roughly 84% occurring once. Relapses following autologous stem cell transplantation were seen in all patients, with brentuximab vedotin exposure varying. Classifying best responses yielded complete response, partial response or progressive disease. The data were obtained in a study of PD-1 blockade in classical Hodgkin lymphoma.

The TCR sequence derives from a human donor with classical Hodgkin lymphoma. The J gene is TRBJ2-1, the V gene TRBV7-9; 10 bases match TRBD2. The sample consisted of peripheral blood mononuclear cells (PBMCs), taken at baseline. The chain's CDR3 is CASSLRASGGSKQFF. The DNA for the CDR3 is TGTGCCAGCAGCTTACGGGCTAGCGGGGGATCGAAGCAGTTCTTC.